A selection of T cell receptor beta chains follows, all from one sample in a study of blood T cell repertoires in COVID-19. Assay used: immunoSEQ multiplex PCR; TCRdb lists only in-frame clones, some missing. The repertoire holds roughly 500,000 clones, with approximately 89% as singletons. The specimen was peripheral blood. These receptors were collected from a young man with COVID-19, enrolled during active disease. Each CDR3 is given with its conserved first and last residue. Some rows mark clone size as missing; the rest say once, few, many or name a class of expanded clone.

clone_size v_call cdr3_aa
. TRBV6-5 CASSPLAGGPHEQYF
. TRBV5-1 CASSLAGATDTQYF
. TRBV18 CASSPLESSYEQYF
. TRBV9 CASSLTGEGETQYF
once TRBV7-9 CASRRGRGSTDTQYF
. TRBV7-6 CASSLAKGQTEHFYNSPLHF
. TRBV11-2 CASSPITVGGGYTF
. TRBV6-5 CASRQASGGYNEQFF
. TRBV3-1/TRBV3-2 CASSQVQTGEAFF
. TRBV6-2/TRBV6-3 CASSYSYQGSYEQYF
. TRBV9 CASSNTGTKLEQFF
once TRBV7-9 CASSPGQVNYGYTF
. TRBV13 CASSISGTGGVNTEAFF
. TRBV30 CAWTSGRIQFF
. TRBV9 CASSGANTDTQYF
few TRBV19 CASSTGGDTEAFF
. TRBV6-2/TRBV6-3 CASSLWTGPQTYEQYF
. TRBV7-3 CASSLMSSGGAGANVLTF
. TRBV5-4 CASSLALTEANYGYTF
. TRBV7-6 CASSPDRSSGNTIYF
. TRBV3-1/TRBV3-2 CASSLFGGGDNSPLHF
. TRBV14 CASSLRIAGGLDTQYF
. TRBV29-1 CSVSGTGNMNTEAFF
. TRBV19 CASTRQSNQPQHF
. TRBV4-1 CASSQVPAGGNTIYF
. TRBV11-2 CASSLGQGRGETQYF
few TRBV5-1 CASSSWTFSGSRGETQYF
. TRBV6-5 CASSRDRGYNEQFF
once TRBV30 CAWSSGGAPEKLFF
. TRBV2 CASRDYRTTNEKLFF
few TRBV6-1 CASSEKAGDGYTF
. TRBV3-1/TRBV3-2 CASSRSGELFF